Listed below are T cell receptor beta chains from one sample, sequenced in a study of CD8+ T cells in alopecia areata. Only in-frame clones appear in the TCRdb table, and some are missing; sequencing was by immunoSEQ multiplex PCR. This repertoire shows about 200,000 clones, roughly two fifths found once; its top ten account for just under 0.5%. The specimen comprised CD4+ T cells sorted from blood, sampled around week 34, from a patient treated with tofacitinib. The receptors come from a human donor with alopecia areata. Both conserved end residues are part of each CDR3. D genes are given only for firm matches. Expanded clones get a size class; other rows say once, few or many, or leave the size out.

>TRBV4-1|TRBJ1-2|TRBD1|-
TGCGCCAGCAGTTTAGGGGGCACAGCTAACTATGGCTACACCTTC
CASSLGGTANYGYTF
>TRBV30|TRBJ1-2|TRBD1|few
TGTGCCTTCGGTGGGTACAGGGGGTATGGCTACACCTTC
CAFGGYRGYGYTF
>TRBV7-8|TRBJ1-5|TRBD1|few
TGTGCCAGCAGATTAGACAGGGTCGGCAATCAGCCCCAGCATTTT
CASRLDRVGNQPQHF
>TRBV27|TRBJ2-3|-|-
TGTGCCAGCAGGGGGCTACTACGGGGCACAGATACGCAGTATTTT
CASRGLLRGTDTQYF
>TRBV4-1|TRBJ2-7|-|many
TGCGCCAGCAGCCCGGGACACTCCTACGAGCAGTACTTC
CASSPGHSYEQYF
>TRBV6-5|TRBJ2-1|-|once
TGTGCCAGCAGTTTGCGGGGTGTGGGTTCCTACAATGAGCAGTTCTTC
CASSLRGVGSYNEQFF
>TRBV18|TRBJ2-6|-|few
TGTGCCAGCTCACCACAAGGGGGCTCTGGGGCCAACGTCCTGACTTTC
CASSPQGGSGANVLTF
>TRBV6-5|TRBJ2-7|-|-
TGTGCCAGCTCGAGGGGCTCCCCAGGGAAGTACGAGCAGTACTTC
CASSRGSPGKYEQYF
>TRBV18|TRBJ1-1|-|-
TGTGCCAGCTCGCCTACAGCGAACACTGAAGCTTTCTTT
CASSPTANTEAFF
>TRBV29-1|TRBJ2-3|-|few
TGCAGCGTTGATGGGGCAGGGCTGACAGATACGCAGTATTTT
CSVDGAGLTDTQYF
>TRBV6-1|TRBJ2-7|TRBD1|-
TGTGCCAGCAGTGGGGACAGAGACCTCTACGAGCAGTACTTC
CASSGDRDLYEQYF
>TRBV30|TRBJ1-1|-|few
TGTGCCTGGAGGGCAGAGGACAGAATGAACACTGAAGCTTTCTTT
CAWRAEDRMNTEAFF
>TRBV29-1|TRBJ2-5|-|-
TGCAGCGTGGAAACGCAAGAGACCCAGTACTTC
CSVETQETQYF
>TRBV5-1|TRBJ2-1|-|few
TGCGCCAGCAGCCAGACACCTGGGGGCTCCTACAATGAGCAGTTCTTC
CASSQTPGGSYNEQFF
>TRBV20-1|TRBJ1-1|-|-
TGCAGTGCTAGTGCGTCTGAAGCTTTCTTT
CSASASEAFF
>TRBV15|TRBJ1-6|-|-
TGTGCCACCAGCGCCAGGGCCCTGGCCCTCCACTTT
CATSARALALHF
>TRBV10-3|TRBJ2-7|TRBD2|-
TGTGCCATCAGTGTCTCTACTAGCGGGTACGAGCAGTACTTC
CAISVSTSGYEQYF
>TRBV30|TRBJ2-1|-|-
TGTGCCTGGAGATATAGAGACAATGAGCAGTTCTTC
CAWRYRDNEQFF
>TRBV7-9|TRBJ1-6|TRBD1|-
TGTGCCAGCAGCTTGCGGGACAGTCAACATTCACCCCTCCACTTT
CASSLRDSQHSPLHF
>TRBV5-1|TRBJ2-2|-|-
TGCGCCAGCAGCTTGATGCAAACCGGGGAGCTGTTTTTT
CASSLMQTGELFF
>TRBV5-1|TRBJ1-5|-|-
TGCGCCAGCAGCTTGAAGGGATTTCAGCCCCAGCATTTT
CASSLKGFQPQHF
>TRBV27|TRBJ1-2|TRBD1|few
TGTGCCAGCAGTTTAACCAGACAGGGCGGAAATGGCTACACCTTC
CASSLTRQGGNGYTF
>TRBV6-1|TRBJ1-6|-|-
TGTGCCAGCAGTGAAAGCAGGGAGCTCCACTTT
CASSESRELHF
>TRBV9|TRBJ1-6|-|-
TGTGCCAGCAGCGTAGTTGTGGATTCACCCCTCCACTTT
CASSVVVDSPLHF
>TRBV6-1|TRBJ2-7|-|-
TGTGCCAGCAGGGACAGCGCCTACGAGCAGTACTTC
CASRDSAYEQYF
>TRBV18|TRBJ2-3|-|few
TGTGCCAGCTCACCGGACTACCTTAGCACAGATACGCAGTATTTT
CASSPDYLSTDTQYF
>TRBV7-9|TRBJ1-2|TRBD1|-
TGTGCCAGCAGCACACCCGGGACAGGGTCAGGTGGCTACACCTTC
CASSTPGTGSGGYTF
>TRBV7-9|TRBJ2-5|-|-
TGTGCCAGCAGCTTATTCCCTGCCCAAGAGACCCAGTACTTC
CASSLFPAQETQYF
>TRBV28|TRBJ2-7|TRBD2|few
TGTGCCAGCAGTCCGTCCGGGAGGGCGACCTACGAGCAGTACTTC
CASSPSGRATYEQYF
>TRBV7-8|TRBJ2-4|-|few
TGTGCCAGCAGCATATCGGCCAAAAACATTCAGTACTTC
CASSISAKNIQYF
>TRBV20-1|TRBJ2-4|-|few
TGCAGTGCAACGGTTAGCAACATTCAATACTTC
CSATVSNIQYF
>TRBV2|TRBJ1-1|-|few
TGTGCCAGCAGCTCGGGACCTGAAGCTTTCTTT
CASSSGPEAFF
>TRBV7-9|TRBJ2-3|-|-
TGTGCCAGCAGCTCGGATACGCAGTATTTT
CASSSDTQYF
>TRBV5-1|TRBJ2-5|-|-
TGCGCCAGCAGCTTGGGGTCCGCAGGGGAAGAGACCCAGTACTTC
CASSLGSAGEETQYF
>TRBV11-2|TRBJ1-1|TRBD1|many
TGTGCCAGCAGCTTGGCAGGGGGGGCCACTGAAGCTTTCTTT
CASSLAGGATEAFF
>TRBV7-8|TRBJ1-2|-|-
TGTGCCAGCAGCTTAGAAGGACAGATCCATGGCTACACCTTC
CASSLEGQIHGYTF
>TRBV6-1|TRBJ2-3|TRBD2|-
TGTGCCAGCAGAAACCTAGCGGGCACAGATACGCAGTATTTT
CASRNLAGTDTQYF
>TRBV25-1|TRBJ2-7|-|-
TGTGCCAGCAGGCAACAGGGATCCTCCTACGAGCAGTACTTC
CASRQQGSSYEQYF
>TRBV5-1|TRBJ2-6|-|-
TGCGCCAGCAGCGGACAGCAGGGCTCATCCTCTGGGGCCAACGTCCTGACTTTC
CASSGQQGSSSGANVLTF
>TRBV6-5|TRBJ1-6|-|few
TGTGCCAGCAGTTACTCGATTCGGACAGTAAATTCACCCCTCCACTTT
CASSYSIRTVNSPLHF
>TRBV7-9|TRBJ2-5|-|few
TGTGCCAGCAGCTTAGCGGTCCAGGGAGAGACCCAGTACTTC
CASSLAVQGETQYF
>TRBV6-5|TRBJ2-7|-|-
TGTGCCAGCAGTTACGAGATCTACGAGCAGTACTTC
CASSYEIYEQYF
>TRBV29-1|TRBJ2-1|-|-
TGCAGCGTTGATCCCGGGGGTCCGAACAATGAGCAGTTCTTC
CSVDPGGPNNEQFF
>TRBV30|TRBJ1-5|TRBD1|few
TGTGCCTGGAGTGCTGGGACAGGGTATAGCAATCAGCCCCAGCATTTT
CAWSAGTGYSNQPQHF
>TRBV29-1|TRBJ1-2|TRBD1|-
TGCAGCGTCCAAGCGGGACAGGGGGAGTATGGCTACACCTTC
CSVQAGQGEYGYTF